The 12 T cell receptor beta chains presented below share a single source sample, sequenced in a study of cytotoxic CD8 clonotypes in ibrutinib-treated CLL. Produced via immunoSEQ multiplex PCR; TCRdb's table is partial and in-frame only. The sample shows over 150,000 clones, over 55% of them seen only once. The sample was PBMCs, taken after 24 months of ibrutinib treatment. The receptors come from a human donor with chronic lymphocytic leukemia.

V gene TRBV19 combines with J gene TRBJ1-5; tentative D call: TRBD1 (6 bases). Germline CDR1 is LNHDA and CDR2 is SQIVND (reference sequence). With 4 bases removed from V and 0 bases from J, the gap between germline ends came to 10 bases. The CDR3 extends over 15 amino acids. CDR3 in amino acids: CASSKRDNSNQPQHF. CDR3 nucleotide sequence: TGTGCCAGTAGTAAGCGGGACAATAGCAATCAGCCCCAGCATTTT. The whole variable domain, filled in from reference TRBV19 and TRBJ1-5, reads DGGITQSPKYLFRKEGQNVTLSCEQNLNHDAMYWYRQDPGQGLRLIYYSQIVNDFQKGDIAEGYSVSREKKESFPLTVTSAQKNPTAFYLCASSKRDNSNQPQHFGDGTRLSIL.

The chain links TRBV19 to TRBJ1-5; possible D gene TRBD1, 6 bases. Per the germline V gene, CDR1 is LNHDA and CDR2 is SQIVND (reference sequence). V shed 2 bases and J shed 4 bases, with 12 bases lying between them. The CDR3 is 15 amino acids. CDR3 DNA: TGTGCCAGTAGTATACGCGGGGGGCTAAATCAGCCCCAGCATTTT. It is translated as CASSIRGGLNQPQHF.

The chain is built from TRBV4-3 and TRBJ2-3, with 9 bases that match TRBD1. Germline values: CDR1 LGHNA, CDR2 YSLEER. V dropped 1 base and J dropped 0; count of bases not matched to a gene: 5. This CDR3 comprises 17 residues. In nucleotides, the CDR3 is TGCGCCAGCAGCCAAGTTGGGGACAGGGCTAGCACAGATACGCAGTATTTT. This sequence encodes CASSQVGDRASTDTQYF.

The chain is built from TRBV15 and TRBJ2-5; unclear D gene. CDR1 and CDR2 (germline): LNHNV, YYDKDF (reference sequence). The CDR3 consists of 13 residues. V shed 1 base and J shed 2 bases, with 5 bases lying between them. CDR3 protein: CATSRASQETQYF. The CDR3 coding sequence is TGTGCCACCAGCAGAGCGTCTCAAGAGACCCAGTACTTC.

The chain couples TRBV21-1 to TRBJ1-5; TRBD1 is the table's D call, not checked against the DNA. TRBV21-1 is a pseudogene locus. The CDR3 has 12 residues. CDR3 DNA: TGTGCCAGCAGCACAAGCAATCAGCCCCAGCATTTT. It translates to CASSTSNQPQHF.

V gene TRBV7-3 combines with J gene TRBJ2-1; 12 bases line up with TRBD2. J gave up 6 bases and V 2 bases, and 5 bases lay outside the gene matches. The CDR3 totals 16 residues. CDR1 and CDR2 from the germline V gene are SGHTA and FQGTGA. The CDR3 region has the DNA TGTGCCAGCAGCTTACTAGCGGGAGGGCCGGGCAATGAGCAGTTCTTC. Its translation: CASSLLAGGPGNEQFF.

This sequence joins TRBV7-2 and TRBJ2-1; 8 bases align to TRBD2. Trimming removed 2 bases from V and 7 bases from J; junction bases left unmatched: 10. This CDR3 comprises 16 residues. CDR1 and CDR2 from the germline V gene are SGHTA and FQGNSA. CDR3 in DNA: TGTGCCAGCAGCTTAAATCCAGCGGGAGAAGAGAATGAGCAGTTCTTC. Translated, it gives CASSLNPAGEENEQFF.

The chain carries TRBV4-2 and TRBJ2-5; TRBD2 matches at 11 bases. The CDR3 contains 21 residues. The V segment lost 4 bases and the J segment 0 bases; nucleotides outside the gene matches: 19. CDR1 is LGHNA, CDR2 YNFKEQ, per germline. CDR3 nucleotides: TGTGCCAGCAGCCGACGTATAAATCCGGGACTAGCGGTACAGTACCAAGAGACCCAGTACTTC. As protein: CASSRRINPGLAVQYQETQYF.

This sequence joins TRBV2 and TRBJ1-2, with no clear D. Germline loops: CDR1 SNHLY, CDR2 FYNNEI. Trimming stripped 4 bases from V and 4 bases from J, with 13 bases between. The length of the CDR3 is 14 residues. The DNA of the CDR3 is TGTGCCAGCAGTGCCCTTCTAACTCTCTATGGCTACACCTTC. This translates into CASSALLTLYGYTF.

The chain uses TRBV7-6 and TRBJ2-7, with TRBD2 matching 11 bases. The V gene's germline CDR1 is SGHVS and CDR2 FNYEAQ. The length of the CDR3 is 14 residues. J lost 3 bases, V lost 6 bases, and 4 bases had no gene match. In DNA, the CDR3 is TGTGCCAGCAGGCCACTAGCGGGAGTCTACGAGCAGTACTTC. Encoded protein: CASRPLAGVYEQYF.

CDR3 protein: CATGRDGELFF. CDR3 DNA: TGTGCCACCGGACGGGACGGGGAGCTGTTTTTT. The chain carries TRBV6-5 and TRBJ2-2, with D perhaps TRBD2 (5 bases). The V gene lost 10 bases and the J gene lost 7 bases, with 10 bases spanning the gap. This CDR3 contains 11 residues. CDR1 and CDR2 from the germline V gene are MNHEY and SVGAGI.

The V and J genes are TRBV7-2 and TRBJ1-1; D is unresolved. Germline V gene data show CDR1 as SGHTA and CDR2 as FQGNSA. The ends were cut back, 5 bases at V and 2 bases at J, with 12 bases in the middle. The CDR3 spans 14 residues. The CDR3 loop is CASSVLDLNTEAFF. In DNA form, the CDR3 reads TGTGCCAGCAGCGTGTTGGACTTAAACACTGAAGCTTTCTTT.